This T cell receptor beta chain was retrieved from a study of vaccination and CD4 T cells after COVID-19. Study background: Samples after vaccination came a median 72 days past dose two, ranging 14 to 241. Stimulation used overlapping spike peptides from SARS-CoV-2, HCoV-NL63, HCoV-OC43 and HCoV-229E.

With the Oncomine TCR Beta short-read assay, DNA from cultured CD4+ T cells was sequenced. Extraction of genomic DNA was performed on cultured CD4+ T cells. MiXCR was run by TCRdb on the PCR reads, yielding one entry per CDR3 protein. The sample includes roughly 6,800 distinct CDR3 sequences, approximately 33% of them seen just once. Of note for this clonotype: The antigen is undetermined.

Germline values: CDR1 ENHRY, CDR2 SYGVKD. This CDR3 is built from 13 residues. J was trimmed by 6 bases and V by 8 bases; bases with no gene match: 7. Sample treatment: roughly ten-day PBMC culture with coronavirus spike peptide pools or control peptides (ViraFEST assay). Researchers collected the unexposed donor's CD4+ T cells before the COVID-19 pandemic (2011-2018). Under the ViraFEST approach, antigen-specific T cells were expanded with peptide pools and TCRs subsequently sequenced. PBMCs were cultured at around 1.8 million per well with approximately 10 IU/ml IL-2 and approximately 9.4 ug/ml peptide pools.

The origin of this receptor is a human donor in good health. The J gene is TRBJ1-2, the V gene TRBV10-3; 9 nucleotides align to TRBD1. The sequenced sample was CD4+ T cells from blood, cultured in vitro. CDR3 coding DNA: TGTGCCATCGAGGACAGGGGACGGGATGGCTACACCTTC. This encodes CAIEDRGRDGYTF.